By sample share, the clone carrying this T cell receptor beta chain is medium-sized. Its antigen remains unidentified. The sample is drawn from a study of spatial heterogeneity in lung cancer. Whole-study context: Detected sequences consistently included more beta-chain ones than alpha-chain ones. An average of more than ten raw reads was observed per unique TCR and UMI combination. Study results and caveats: The recorded estimate of tumor T cell coverage is around 7.7% for alpha chains and about 14% for beta chains. Higher tumor mutation counts went along with higher counts of expanded intratumoral alpha and beta TCRs.

TCRdb redid the calling of the 5' RACE reads with MiXCR, one entry per CDR3 protein. The sample records under 1,500 distinct CDR3 sequences, about 18% being singletons. This CDR3 is 13 amino acids long. Germline V gives CDR1 SGHVS, CDR2 FQNEAQ. Trimming took off 5 bases at V and 4 bases at J, with 8 bases between the two ends. Regarding time point: sample taken at primary tumor resection. Sequencing was performed on whole RNA extracted from tumor and nontumor lung tissue, or from frozen PBMC, and the material was left unsorted. The sequence was obtained from a male donor with early-stage non-small cell lung cancer. Sample: lung tumor tissue, taken at surgery. This chain links TRBV7-8 with TRBJ1-4; a weak D match, TRBD1 (5 bases). In DNA, the CDR3 is TGTGCCAGCAGCCGGGGGAGTAATGAAAAACTGTTTTTT. This sequence encodes CASSRGSNEKLFF.